The 26 T cell receptor beta chains presented below share a single source sample, sequenced in a study of read filtering for tumor transcriptome and immune sequencing. This library used roughly 0.4 ug RNA and molecular barcoded adaptors spanning alpha/delta and beta/gamma chains. In TCRdb, the reads were re-called with MiXCR into one record per CDR3 protein. The sample includes fewer than 100,000 distinct CDR3 sequences, about 12% of them seen just once. The sequencing sample was made of a population of CD138-negative cells sorted from bone marrow. The receptors stem from a donor older than 35 with multiple myeloma.

The table lists this clonotype with many counts. The chain uses TRBV19 and TRBJ2-2, with TRBD1 matching over 7 bases. Trimming cost V 7 bases and J 6 bases; bases outside gene matches: 5. CDR3 length equals 13 residues. From germline, CDR1 is LNHDA and CDR2 SQIVND (reference sequence). CDR3 protein: CASTWTGPGELFF. The CDR3 nucleotides are TGTGCCAGTACCTGGACAGGCCCCGGGGAGCTGTTTTTT.

This clonotype was observed at least ten times. The chain joins TRBV12-3 or TRBV12-4 to TRBJ1-5; weak D call: TRBD1 (6 bases). With 0 bases removed from V and 5 bases from J, the gap between germline ends came to 8 bases. The CDR3 runs 14 residues. CDR3 residues: CASSLAGGDQPQHF. For the CDR3, the DNA is TGTGCCAGCAGTTTAGCAGGGGGGGATCAGCCCCAGCATTTT.

This clonotype was picked up many times. The genes are TRBV5-1 and TRBJ2-3, with D unresolved. CDR1 is SGHRS and CDR2 is YFSETQ in the germline V gene. The CDR3 is 15 residues long. The V gene lost 0 bases and the J gene lost 0 bases, with 8 bases spanning the gap. For the CDR3, the DNA is TGCGCCAGCAGCTTGGTGGGAACTAGCACAGATACGCAGTATTTT. Its protein is CASSLVGTSTDTQYF. The entire variable domain, with the rest obtained from reference TRBV5-1 and TRBJ2-3, is as follows: KAGVTQTPRYLIKTRGQQVTLSCSPISGHRSVSWYQQTPGQGLQFLFEYFSETQRNKGNFPGRFSGRQFSNSRSEMNVSTLELGDSALYLCASSLVGTSTDTQYFGPGTRLTVL.

Only a few counts were recorded for this clonotype. A much more abundant neighbour one base away suggests this may be a read error. The gene calls are TRBV20-1 and TRBJ1-1; 11 nucleotides agree with TRBD1. The V and J ends lost 6 bases and 6 bases, in that order; junction bases with no gene match: 6. The germline V gene has CDR1 DFQATT and CDR2 SNEGSKA (reference sequence). The CDR3 extends over 13 amino acids. CDR3: CSAGTGGSAEAFF. The CDR3 DNA is TGCAGTGCGGGGACAGGGGGATCCGCTGAAGCTTTCTTT.

This clonotype was observed at least ten times. The rearrangement uses TRBV29-1 and TRBJ1-1, with a tentative D call TRBD1 (6 bases). The CDR3 is 13 residues long. Trimming stripped 8 bases from V and 0 bases from J, with 13 bases between. Germline V lookup: CDR1 SQVTM, CDR2 ANQGSEA. The CDR3 nucleotides read TGCAGCACCAACAGGGATATGAACACTGAAGCTTTCTTT. Protein: CSTNRDMNTEAFF.

This clonotype was seen repeatedly, ten times or more. The chain couples TRBV6-6 to TRBJ1-2; TRBD1 might be the D (5 bases). The CDR3 is 13 amino acids. The germline V gene encodes CDR1 MNHNY and CDR2 SVGAGI (reference sequence). The V gene lost 6 bases and the J gene lost 4 bases, with 12 bases spanning the gap. This CDR3 reads CASSSGGPYGYTF. CDR3 DNA: TGTGCCAGCAGCTCGGGGGGTCCCTATGGCTACACCTTC.

This clonotype was detected many times. The V call is TRBV7-3, the J call TRBJ2-2; 12 bases match TRBD2. Germline CDR1 SGHTA, CDR2 FQGTGA. V shed 5 bases, J shed 4 bases, and the junction held 11 bases outside the gene matches. CDR3 length equals 18 residues. CDR3 coding DNA: TGTGCCAGCAGCCGCCGGGGTCTAGCGGGAGGGGGCACCGGGGAGCTGTTTTTT. It yields the protein CASSRRGLAGGGTGELFF.

This clonotype was found many times. The J gene is TRBJ2-3, the V gene TRBV20-1; D is perhaps TRBD1 or TRBD2 (5 bases each). This CDR3 is built from 14 residues. Trimming cost V 7 bases and J 0 bases, with 14 bases left between them. From germline, CDR1 is DFQATT and CDR2 SNEGSKA (reference sequence). The CDR3 loop is CSGQGPSSTDTQYF. The CDR3 region has the DNA TGCAGTGGTCAGGGACCTTCTAGCACAGATACGCAGTATTTT.

This clonotype was counted many times. CDR3 coding DNA: TGCGCCAGCAGCCAATTTAGAATGGGGACTAGCGACCAAGAGACCCAGTACTTC. Translated, it gives CASSQFRMGTSDQETQYF. The chain is built from TRBV4-1 and TRBJ2-5, with 10 bases identical to TRBD2. The V gene end was trimmed by 2 bases and the J gene end by 0 bases; junction bases not matched to a gene: 9. The CDR3 loop spans 18 amino acids. The germline V gene encodes CDR1 MGHRA and CDR2 YSYEKL.

This clonotype was observed many times. The chain has TRBV11-2 and TRBJ2-3; D uncertain. Germline V CDR1 and CDR2: SGHAT, FQNNGV. The CDR3 sequence is 12 residues long. With 2 bases removed from V and 5 bases from J, the gap between germline ends came to 5 bases. The CDR3 region is CASSLWKDTQYF. In DNA form, the CDR3 reads TGTGCCAGCAGCTTATGGAAAGATACGCAGTATTTT.

This clonotype showed up many times. Its ends do not fully match the called genes, so a read error is possible. The chain links TRBV28 to TRBJ2-6, with D possibly TRBD1 on 5 matching bases. CDR1 and CDR2 from the germline V gene are MDHEN and SYDVKM. This CDR3 is built from 15 residues. CDR3 sequence: CASSLTFFGANVLIF. The CDR3 nucleotides are TGTGCCAGCAGTCTGACCTTCTTTGGGGCCAACGTCCTGATTTTC.

This clonotype was seen ten or more times. The genes are TRBV2 and TRBJ2-7; 7 bases fit TRBD1. Germline CDR1 reads SNHLY; CDR2 reads FYNNEI. The V gene end was trimmed by 3 bases and the J gene end by 2 bases; junction bases not matched to a gene: 4. The CDR3 length is 14 residues. The CDR3 region is CASSDKTGTYEQYF. CDR3 nucleotides: TGTGCCAGCAGTGATAAGACAGGGACCTACGAGCAGTACTTC.

The sample holds many counts of this clonotype. The CDR3 loop reads CASKVGQLNTEAFF. Here the CDR3 DNA reads TGTGCCAGCAAGGTAGGCCAGTTGAACACTGAAGCTTTCTTT. This sequence joins TRBV6-2 or TRBV6-3 and TRBJ1-1; no reliable D call. Trimming pared 7 bases from V and 0 bases from J, leaving 12 bases between. This CDR3 is 14 amino acids long. Germline V gives CDR1 MNHEY, CDR2 SVGEGT.

This clonotype was seen more than once but under ten times. Being one base from a much bigger clone, this may be a read error. The V call is TRBV18, the J call TRBJ2-1; 9 bases map to TRBD2. The CDR3 covers 18 residues. Looked up from germline, CDR1 is KGHSH and CDR2 is LQKENI. CDR3 coding DNA: TGTGCCAACTCACCACCGTCCCGCGGGAGGGCCCCCTACAATGAGCAGTTCTTC. This codes for CANSPPSRGRAPYNEQFF.

In this sample, this clonotype turned up many times. This rearrangement joins TRBV5-1 to TRBJ2-7; 7 nucleotides align to TRBD2. This CDR3 comprises 16 residues. Germline assignment: CDR1 SGHRS and CDR2 YFSETQ. The ends lost 4 bases at V and 3 bases at J; junction bases unmatched: 13. CDR3 nucleotide sequence: TGCGCCAGCAGCAGGCGGGGGTCCGAAATTGTCTACGAGCAGTACTTC. Protein sequence: CASSRRGSEIVYEQYF. The entire variable domain, with the rest obtained from reference TRBV5-1 and TRBJ2-7, is as follows: KAGVTQTPRYLIKTRGQQVTLSCSPISGHRSVSWYQQTPGQGLQFLFEYFSETQRNKGNFPGRFSGRQFSNSRSEMNVSTLELGDSALYLCASSRRGSEIVYEQYFGPGTRLTVT.

This clonotype has only a few counts. V gene TRBV12-5 combines with J gene TRBJ1-5; tentatively, D is TRBD1 (5 bases). This CDR3 has 12 residues. Germline CDR1 is LGHNT and CDR2 is FRNRAP. V was cut by 5 bases and J by 6 bases, with 8 bases left in between. CDR3 DNA: TGTGCTAGTGGTGAGGGGAGTCAGCCCCAGCATTTT. Protein product: CASGEGSQPQHF. The complete variable domain, with remaining parts taken from reference TRBV12-5 and TRBJ1-5, reads DARVTQTPRHKVTEMGQEVTMRCQPILGHNTVFWYRQTMMQGLELLAYFRNRAPLDDSGMPKDRFSAEMPDATLATLKIQPSEPRDSAVYFCASGEGSQPQHFGDGTRLSIL.

This clonotype was detected ten times or more. This chain joins TRBV12-3 or TRBV12-4 and TRBJ2-3; tentatively, D is TRBD1 (6 bases). The CDR3 length is 15 residues. Trimming left V 6 bases short and J 0 bases short, with 13 bases between. In nucleotides, the CDR3 is TGTGCCAGCAGGCTGGGACACCCCAGCACAGATACGCAGTATTTT. It codes for CASRLGHPSTDTQYF.

This clonotype was counted many times. This sequence joins TRBV20-1 and TRBJ2-3; TRBD1 or TRBD2 may be the D gene (5 bases each). With 3 bases removed from V and 3 bases from J, the gap between germline ends came to 16 bases. Germline assignment: CDR1 DFQATT and CDR2 SNEGSKA (reference sequence). This CDR3 comprises 15 residues. This CDR3 is CSASDARGGTDTQYF. In nucleotides, the CDR3 is TGCAGTGCTAGTGATGCGAGGGGTGGAACAGATACGCAGTATTTT.

CDR3 in DNA: TGTGCCAGCAGCTTGGGAGCGGACGCTGAAGCTTTCTTT. Its protein is CASSLGADAEAFF. The rearrangement joins TRBV5-5 to TRBJ1-1; D gene uncertain. The CDR3 covers 13 residues. Germline-derived CDR1 and CDR2 are SGHKS and YYEKEE (reference sequence). V was clipped by 0 bases and J by 6 bases, with 9 bases between them.

This clonotype was counted many times. The chain links TRBV10-3 to TRBJ2-7; D is ambiguous. This CDR3 is built from 14 residues. V dropped 11 bases and J dropped 2 bases, with 19 bases sitting between them. The germline V gene encodes CDR1 ENHRY and CDR2 SYGVKD. This CDR3 is CASLPRDGPYEQYF. The CDR3 DNA reads TGTGCCTCCCTCCCCCGAGACGGTCCCTACGAGCAGTACTTC.

This clonotype was counted ten times or more. The chain has TRBV25-1 and TRBJ2-1; 8 nucleotides match TRBD1. Germline CDR1 is MGHDK and CDR2 is SYGVNS. J lost 7 bases, V lost 5 bases, and 4 bases had no gene match. The CDR3 has 13 residues. The DNA of the CDR3 is TGTGCCAGCAGTAAGACAGGGGTGAATGAGCAGTTCTTC. Protein: CASSKTGVNEQFF. The whole variable domain, filled in from reference TRBV25-1 and TRBJ2-1, reads EADIYQTPRYLVIGTGKKITLECSQTMGHDKMYWYQQDPGMELHLIHYSYGVNSTEKGDLSSESTVSRIRTEHFPLTLESARPSHTSQYLCASSKTGVNEQFFGPGTRLTVL.

The sample holds a few counts of this clonotype. The CDR3: CASSLPTQDTQYF. The CDR3 DNA follows: TGCGCCAGCAGCTTACCCACTCAGGATACCCAGTACTTC. The chain links TRBV5-1 to TRBJ2-5; D gene ambiguous. Germline-derived CDR1 and CDR2 are SGHRS and YFSETQ. The germline V and J ends were trimmed by 2 bases and 8 bases, with 13 bases remaining between them. This CDR3 region has 13 residues.

On this clonotype: No conserved phenylalanine or tryptophan ends this CDR3, so it is likely a read error. It is unclear where the CDR3 begins or ends on the DNA, so no DNA is shown, and the CDR3 is as TCRdb lists it. The chain combines TRBV20-1 with TRBJ2-1; the table's D call, TRBD2, was not checked against the DNA. The CDR3 extends over 14 residues, inclusive of both ends. Per the germline V gene, CDR1 is DFQATT and CDR2 is SNEGSKA (reference sequence). CDR3 residues: CSGRTSGRDNEQLC.

This clonotype was seen at least ten times. This sequence joins TRBV3-1 and TRBJ2-7, with 11 bases matching TRBD2. J lost 3 bases, V lost 4 bases, and 5 bases had no gene match. The CDR3 totals 15 residues. Germline-derived CDR1 and CDR2 are LGHDT and YNNKEL (reference sequence). The CDR3 loop is CASSPGLADNYEQYF. The CDR3 nucleotides are TGTGCCAGCAGCCCGGGACTAGCGGACAACTACGAGCAGTACTTC.

In its sample, this clonotype was seen many times. The chain carries TRBV27 and TRBJ2-5, with D maybe TRBD1 (6 bases). The CDR3 has 13 amino acids. The V end lost 7 bases, the J end lost 4 bases, and 13 bases lay between the germline ends. In germline, CDR1 is MNHEY, CDR2 SMNVEV (reference sequence). Here the CDR3 DNA reads TGTGCCAGCAAGAAACAGGGCACAGAGACCCAGTACTTC. This codes for CASKKQGTETQYF.

This clonotype has a handful of counts. A read error may be the cause here, since a much bigger clone is one base away. The chain has TRBV30 and TRBJ2-7; D not certain. Germline V lookup: CDR1 GTSNPN, CDR2 SVGIG (reference sequence). The CDR3 is made up of 11 amino acids. As DNA, the CDR3 is TGTGCCTGGAGCAGTTTCCACGAGCAGTGCTTC. Translating gives CAWSSFHEQCF.